This passage covers 22 T cell receptor beta chains from one sample sequenced in a study of vaccination effects on CD4 cells after COVID-19. The method was immunoSEQ multiplex PCR; TCRdb's version includes in-frame clones alone and lacks a portion of them. The table lists 26,000 or so clones, about 80% of them singletons. Before sequencing took place, the ViraFEST assay used viral peptide pools to expand antigen-specific CD4+ T cells. Scientists isolated CD4+ T cells after a roughly ten-day culture period ended. As their vaccination, participants received two doses of either BNT162b2 or mRNA-1273. Antigen specificity for these receptors is unknown. Source: CD4+ T cells from PBMCs cultured with HCoV-NL63 spike peptides, taken after COVID-19 vaccination. These receptors originate from a human donor who received a COVID-19 vaccine. Some clones in this sample may be carry-over from other donors' samples.

In DNA, the CDR3 is TGTGCCAGCAGTCGAGGGGGCAGCCAAGAGACCCAGTACTTC. It specifies CASSRGGSQETQYF. This chain links TRBV9 with TRBJ2-5, with 7 positions matching TRBD1. The CDR3 contains 14 residues. Germline assignment: CDR1 SGDLS and CDR2 YYNGEE. Unmatched junction bases numbered 5, after V lost 5 bases and J lost 1 base.

The CDR3 DNA reads TGTGCCAGCGGCACCCTGGCCCCTTTCTTT. Protein: CASGTLAPFF. This chain uses TRBV2 with TRBJ1-1; no reliable D call. V gave up 8 bases and J gave up 12 bases, with 13 bases separating them. The CDR3 length is 10 residues. Looked up from germline, CDR1 is SNHLY and CDR2 is FYNNEI.

The V and J genes are TRBV5-6 and TRBJ1-1; D is unresolved. Germline values: CDR1 SGHDT, CDR2 YYEEEE. This CDR3 is built from 12 residues. Trimming cost V 2 bases and J 1 base, with 3 bases left between them. The CDR3 loop is CASSFQNTEAFF. The CDR3 DNA reads TGTGCCAGCAGCTTCCAGAACACTGAAGCTTTCTTT. Looking up the rest from reference TRBV5-6 and TRBJ1-1 gives the full variable domain: DAGVTQSPTHLIKTRGQQVTLRCSPKSGHDTVSWYQQALGQGPQFIFQYYEEEERQRGNFPDRFSGHQFPNYSSELNVNALLLGDSALYLCASSFQNTEAFFGQGTRLTVV.

V and J are TRBV6-6 and TRBJ2-2, with 7 nucleotides matching TRBD2. CDR1 and CDR2 (germline): MNHNY, SVGAGI (reference sequence). The CDR3 is 12 residues long. V lost 5 bases to trimming and J lost 7 bases; unmatched junction nucleotides: 1. CDR3 sequence reads: CASSTGGGELFF. For the CDR3, the DNA is TGTGCCAGCAGTACGGGGGGCGGGGAGCTGTTTTTT.

The chain joins TRBV2 to TRBJ2-4, with D perhaps TRBD1 or TRBD2 (6 bases each). V dropped 6 bases and J dropped 7 bases, with 22 bases sitting between them. There are 16 residues in the CDR3. The V gene's germline CDR1 is SNHLY and CDR2 FYNNEI. The CDR3: CASSFDTGRFMNIQYF. CDR3 DNA sequence: TGTGCCAGCAGCTTTGATACAGGGAGGTTTATGAACATTCAGTACTTC. Full variable domain (remainder filled in from reference TRBV2 and TRBJ2-4): EPEVTQTPSHQVTQMGQEVILRCVPISNHLYFYWYRQILGQKVEFLVSFYNNEISEKSEIFDDQFSVERPDGSNFTLKIRSTKLEDSAMYFCASSFDTGRFMNIQYFGAGTRLSVL.

The chain uses TRBV27 and TRBJ1-4; no definite D call. Trimming removed 6 bases from V and 0 bases from J, with 8 bases in between. Germline CDR1 and CDR2: MNHEY and SMNVEV (reference sequence). The CDR3 runs to 14 residues. CDR3 amino acids: CASSNTPTNEKLFF. For the CDR3, the DNA is TGTGCCAGCAGCAATACTCCAACTAATGAAAAACTGTTTTTT.

The chain combines TRBV7-8 with TRBJ2-5; D uncertain. V gave up 4 bases and J gave up 5 bases, with 8 bases separating them. The CDR3 is made up of 12 amino acids. Germline V gene sequence: CDR1 SGHVS, CDR2 FQNEAQ. The CDR3 DNA reads as TGTGCCAGCAGCTCCTACGGGGAGACCCAGTACTTC. This translates into CASSSYGETQYF.

The J gene is TRBJ2-1, the V gene TRBV5-6, with no clear D. The CDR3 extends over 16 amino acids. With 0 bases removed from V and 0 bases from J, the gap between germline ends came to 10 bases. CDR1 and CDR2 from the germline V gene are SGHDT and YYEEEE. As DNA, the CDR3 is TGTGCCAGCAGCTTGGCCACTCAAAGCTCCTACAATGAGCAGTTCTTC. Translated: CASSLATQSSYNEQFF.

The chain uses TRBV2 and TRBJ1-2, with TRBD1 matching 9 bases. The germline gives CDR1 SNHLY, CDR2 FYNNEI. This CDR3 spans 14 amino acids. V trimming: 6 bases; J trimming: 7 bases; junction bases outside the gene matches: 9. Here the CDR3 DNA reads TGTGCCAGCAGAGCCGGGACAGGGTTCCCTGGCTACACCTTC. Residues: CASRAGTGFPGYTF.

The chain recombines TRBV15 with TRBJ1-3; D perhaps matches TRBD1 (5 bases). The germline V gene encodes CDR1 LNHNV and CDR2 YYDKDF (reference sequence). This CDR3 is 14 amino acids long. Trimming shortened V by 0 bases and J by 4 bases, and 7 bases separated the two germline ends. In nucleotides, the CDR3 is TGTGCCACCAGCAGAGAACGACAGGGAAACACCATATATTTT. Protein: CATSRERQGNTIYF.

The chain joins TRBV6-2 or TRBV6-3 to TRBJ1-3; D is unresolved. CDR1 is MNHEY, CDR2 SVGEGT, per germline. This CDR3 region has 14 residues. Deletions cut 2 bases from V and 1 base from J, with 6 bases between. The CDR3, as DNA: TGTGCCAGCAGTTACGCCGGGTCTGGAAACACCATATATTTT. Translating it yields CASSYAGSGNTIYF.

This chain uses TRBV7-2 with TRBJ2-7; weak D call: TRBD1 (6 bases). This CDR3 comprises 14 residues. The germline CDR1 and CDR2 sequences are SGHTA and FQGNSA. Deletions cut 3 bases from V and 1 base from J, with 10 bases between. CDR3 loop: CASSLGAGSYEQYV. CDR3 nucleotides: TGTGCCAGCAGCTTGGGGGCTGGGTCCTACGAGCAGTACGTC.

This chain joins TRBV11-2 and TRBJ2-6, with D tentatively TRBD2 (6 bases). This CDR3 contains 15 residues. V was shortened by 1 base and J by 5 bases, with 9 bases between the two germline ends. CDR1 is SGHAT and CDR2 is FQNNGV in the germline V gene. In nucleotides, the CDR3 is TGTGCCAGCAGCTTAGTGAGGGACTGGGCCAACGTCCTGACTTTC. It yields the protein CASSLVRDWANVLTF.

The V gene is TRBV7-3, the J gene TRBJ2-5; D tentatively fits TRBD1 or TRBD2 (5 bases each). There are 13 residues in the CDR3. Per germline, CDR1 SGHTA and CDR2 FQGTGA. V lost 2 bases and J 5 bases, leaving 9 bases between the germline ends. The CDR3 DNA reads as TGTGCCAGCAGCTTACACTGGGGGGAGACCCAGTACTTC. Encoded protein: CASSLHWGETQYF.

J is TRBJ2-3 and V is TRBV6-6, with D maybe TRBD1 (6 bases). V was cut by 6 bases and J by 1 base, with 11 bases left in between. Per germline, CDR1 MNHNY and CDR2 SVGAGI (reference sequence). The CDR3 has 14 residues. The CDR3 DNA reads TGTGCCAGCAGGCGACAGGCCGGCACAGATACGCAGTATTTT. It specifies CASRRQAGTDTQYF.

This sequence joins TRBV2 and TRBJ1-1; 10 bases map to TRBD1. Germline V gene lookup returns CDR1 SNHLY and CDR2 FYNNEI. The CDR3 contains 14 residues. Trimming removed 4 bases from V and 2 bases from J; junction bases left unmatched: 1. The CDR3 is CASSGDRGNTEAFF. CDR3 DNA: TGTGCCAGCAGTGGGGACAGGGGAAACACTGAAGCTTTCTTT. The whole variable domain, filled in from reference TRBV2 and TRBJ1-1, reads EPEVTQTPSHQVTQMGQEVILRCVPISNHLYFYWYRQILGQKVEFLVSFYNNEISEKSEIFDDQFSVERPDGSNFTLKIRSTKLEDSAMYFCASSGDRGNTEAFFGQGTRLTVV.

This rearrangement joins TRBV28 to TRBJ2-4; maybe TRBD2 (5 bases). Germline lookup yields CDR1 MDHEN and CDR2 SYDVKM. This CDR3 has 14 amino acids. V shed 5 bases and J shed 1 base, with 9 bases lying between them. CDR3 nucleotide sequence: TGTGCCAGCAGTCCCGGAGGTGCCAAAAACATTCAGTACTTC. Translated: CASSPGGAKNIQYF.

CDR3 nucleotides: TGTGCCAGTAGTATCCGCGGGGTGGGCGCAGATACGCAGTATTTT. Translating it yields CASSIRGVGADTQYF. The V and J genes are TRBV19 and TRBJ2-3; TRBD2 is a possible D gene (6 bases). Trimming left V 3 bases short and J 4 bases short, with 14 bases between. There are 15 residues in the CDR3. Germline loops: CDR1 LNHDA, CDR2 SQIVND (reference sequence).

J is TRBJ2-1 and V is TRBV7-2; 11 positions agree with TRBD2. The trim removed 1 base at V and 9 bases at J, leaving 5 bases unmatched. The V gene's germline CDR1 is SGHTA and CDR2 FQGNSA. This CDR3 has 15 residues. CDR3 residues: CASSLGSGGAGEQFF. CDR3 nucleotides: TGTGCCAGCAGCTTAGGTAGCGGGGGGGCCGGTGAGCAGTTCTTC.

This sequence joins TRBV5-5 and TRBJ2-5; D is possibly TRBD1 or TRBD2 (7 bases each). CDR3 length: 16 amino acids. V was cut by 2 bases and J by 1 base, with 15 bases left in between. Germline V CDR1 and CDR2: SGHKS, YYEKEE (reference sequence). CDR3 nucleotide sequence: TGTGCCAGCAGCTTATACAGGGGAGGGACCCAAGAGACCCAGTACTTC. This codes for CASSLYRGGTQETQYF.

The CDR3 DNA sequence: TGTGCCAGCAGTGAGCGGGGCGGCACTGAAGCTTTCTTT. Amino acids: CASSERGGTEAFF. This chain connects TRBV6-4 to TRBJ1-1, with D perhaps TRBD1 (5 bases). Germline-derived CDR1 and CDR2 are MRHNA and SNTAGT. The CDR3 totals 13 residues. Between the trimmed V and J ends, which lost 3 bases and 4 bases, there was a span of 9 bases.

The rearrangement joins TRBV7-2 to TRBJ2-1, with D tentatively TRBD2 (6 bases). The CDR3 is made up of 14 amino acids. Trimming cost V 0 bases and J 4 bases, with 7 bases left between them. Germline V gives CDR1 SGHTA, CDR2 FQGNSA. Written as DNA, the CDR3 is TGTGCCAGCAGCTTAGCGGGGGGTTACAATGAGCAGTTCTTC. Protein sequence: CASSLAGGYNEQFF.